These 28 T cell receptor beta chains were all obtained from the same sample, sequenced in a study of T cell changes during pregnancy in multiple sclerosis. Here immunoSEQ multiplex PCR was the method, and the copy in TCRdb shows in-frame clones only, minus some. The data show about 48,000 clones, 92% seen once. The source was CD4+ T cells from peripheral blood mononuclear cells, collected in the second trimester of pregnancy. Receptors were obtained from a female donor in good health, enrolled as a control in a pregnancy study.

This CDR3 reads CASSEADKGVGELFF. In DNA form, the CDR3 reads TGTGCCAGCAGTGAAGCCGATAAGGGGGTAGGGGAGCTGTTTTTT. This rearrangement joins TRBV6-1 to TRBJ2-2; TRBD1 is a possible D gene (6 bases). V shed 0 bases and J shed 8 bases, with 13 bases lying between them. From germline, CDR1 is MNHNS and CDR2 SASEGT. CDR3 length: 15 residues.

The chain combines TRBV6-5 with TRBJ2-1; 9 positions match TRBD2. This CDR3 has 15 residues. The V and J ends lost 5 bases and 5 bases, in that order; junction bases with no gene match: 7. Germline CDR1 MNHEY, CDR2 SVGAGI. In DNA form, the CDR3 reads TGTGCCAGCAGTGGACTAGCGCTCGCAAACAATGAGCAGTTCTTC. It translates to CASSGLALANNEQFF.

The chain is built from TRBV30 and TRBJ2-7; 9 bases fit TRBD1. The CDR3 runs to 11 residues. CDR1 is GTSNPN, CDR2 SVGIG, per germline (reference sequence). V lost 4 bases, J lost 6 bases, and 1 base stayed unmatched. This CDR3 is CAWNRGREQYF. In DNA, the CDR3 is TGTGCCTGGAACAGGGGGCGCGAGCAGTACTTC.

The V call is TRBV30, the J call TRBJ1-2, with a tentative D call TRBD1 (6 bases). Trimming cost V 2 bases and J 4 bases, with 17 bases left between them. This CDR3 region has 15 residues. Germline V gene data show CDR1 as GTSNPN and CDR2 as SVGIG (reference sequence). The chain's CDR3 is CAWSPRGARSYGYTF. CDR3 in DNA: TGTGCCTGGAGTCCCCGGGGGGCGCGTTCCTATGGCTACACCTTC.

This sequence joins TRBV19 and TRBJ1-1; 8 nucleotides agree with TRBD1. Germline CDR1 reads LNHDA; CDR2 reads SQIVND (reference sequence). The CDR3 has 14 amino acids. Unmatched junction bases numbered 2, after V lost 4 bases and J lost 1 base. The CDR3, as DNA: TGTGCCAGTAGTAGAGACAGGGGGAACACTGAAGCTTTCTTT. Its protein product is CASSRDRGNTEAFF. The complete variable domain, with remaining parts taken from reference TRBV19 and TRBJ1-1, reads DGGITQSPKYLFRKEGQNVTLSCEQNLNHDAMYWYRQDPGQGLRLIYYSQIVNDFQKGDIAEGYSVSREKKESFPLTVTSAQKNPTAFYLCASSRDRGNTEAFFGQGTRLTVV.

The rearrangement uses TRBV7-2 and TRBJ2-7, with TRBD2 identical over 14 bases. The CDR3 covers 15 residues. Per the germline V gene, CDR1 is SGHTA and CDR2 is FQGNSA. Unmatched junction bases numbered 0, after V lost 3 bases and J lost 2 bases. The CDR3: CASSLGLAGAYEQYF. The CDR3 DNA reads TGTGCCAGCAGCTTGGGACTAGCGGGAGCCTACGAGCAGTACTTC. The full variable domain, completed using reference TRBV7-2 and TRBJ2-7, is GAGVSQSPSNKVTEKGKDVELRCDPISGHTALYWYRQSLGQGLEFLIYFQGNSAPDKSGLPSDRFSAERTGGSVSTLTIQRTQQEDSAVYLCASSLGLAGAYEQYFGPGTRLTVT.

The V and J genes are TRBV11-3 and TRBJ2-1; the match to TRBD1 covers 9 bases. The CDR3 is 14 residues long. CDR1 is SGHNT and CDR2 is YENEEA in the germline V gene. The junction had 6 bases not matched to a gene; V was cut back by 3 bases and J by 9 bases. CDR3 sequence: CASSFGTGPSEQFF. The DNA of the CDR3 is TGTGCCAGCAGCTTCGGGACAGGGCCCAGTGAGCAGTTCTTC.

This clone was seen only once. The chain carries TRBV2 and TRBJ2-7; the D is unclear. Trimming stripped 10 bases from V and 5 bases from J, with 18 bases between. The CDR3 has 13 amino acids. Germline V gene lookup returns CDR1 SNHLY and CDR2 FYNNEI. This CDR3 is CATRDWRSHEQYF. The CDR3 nucleotides read TGTGCCACCCGAGACTGGAGAAGCCACGAGCAGTACTTC.

V usage is TRBV30 and J usage is TRBJ2-7; tentative D call: TRBD2 (7 bases). Germline loops: CDR1 GTSNPN, CDR2 SVGIG (reference sequence). This CDR3 comprises 14 residues. V lost 1 base to trimming and J lost 2 bases, with 12 bases between them. The DNA for the CDR3 is TGTGCCTGGAGTGCAGTAGGGGGGGCCTACGAGCAGTACTTC. This codes for CAWSAVGGAYEQYF.

The chain is built from TRBV9 and TRBJ2-7; the match to TRBD1 covers 8 bases. Losses at the gene ends were 3 bases for V and 0 bases for J; bases not matched to a gene: 11. Germline CDR1 is SGDLS and CDR2 is YYNGEE. The CDR3 contains 17 residues. The CDR3 region is CASSASPGQGGSYEQYF. CDR3 bases: TGTGCCAGCAGCGCGAGCCCTGGACAGGGAGGCTCCTACGAGCAGTACTTC.

This clone was picked up one time. The V gene is TRBV6-1, the J gene TRBJ1-3; D remains ambiguous. Trimming cost V 4 bases and J 0 bases, with 19 bases left between them. Germline lookup yields CDR1 MNHNS and CDR2 SASEGT. This CDR3 has 18 residues. The CDR3 here is CASSARTNPTLSGNTIYF. CDR3 DNA: TGTGCCAGCAGTGCTAGGACTAATCCCACACTCTCTGGAAACACCATATATTTT.

This chain joins TRBV25-1 and TRBJ1-6, with D perhaps matching TRBD1 (6 bases). This CDR3 is built from 15 residues. Germline CDR1 and CDR2: MGHDK and SYGVNS. V was clipped by 3 bases and J by 4 bases, with 10 bases between them. Written as DNA, the CDR3 is TGTGCCAGCAGTGACTTCACAGGGTATAATTCACCCCTCCACTTT. Amino acid sequence: CASSDFTGYNSPLHF.

V gene TRBV28 combines with J gene TRBJ1-2; 9 bases agree with TRBD1. This CDR3 is 14 amino acids long. From germline, CDR1 is MDHEN and CDR2 SYDVKM. Trimming took 2 bases from V and 6 from J; bases not matched to a gene: 4. The CDR3 here is CASSLRTGGDGYTF. The CDR3 region has the DNA TGTGCCAGCAGTTTACGCACAGGGGGCGATGGCTACACCTTC.

The V gene is TRBV18, the J gene TRBJ1-3; 8 nucleotides agree with TRBD1. Unmatched junction bases numbered 8, after V lost 4 bases and J lost 3 bases. The CDR3 is 16 residues long. CDR1 and CDR2 (germline): KGHSH, LQKENI. The CDR3 loop reads CASSLHRQGNGNTIYF. The CDR3 DNA follows: TGTGCCAGCTCACTTCATAGACAGGGGAATGGAAACACCATATATTTT.

This sequence joins TRBV28 and TRBJ1-2; 12 bases align to TRBD1. The CDR3 sequence is 13 residues long. The germline CDR1 and CDR2 sequences are MDHEN and SYDVKM. The ends lost 10 bases at V and 6 bases at J; junction bases unmatched: 6. CDR3 coding DNA: TGTGCCACATGGGACAGGGGGCTTGATGGCTACACCTTC. This gives the protein CATWDRGLDGYTF.

The chain is built from TRBV19 and TRBJ1-5; 8 nucleotides agree with TRBD1. Germline values: CDR1 LNHDA, CDR2 SQIVND (reference sequence). Trimming took 7 bases from V and 2 from J; bases not matched to a gene: 7. This CDR3 contains 15 residues. The CDR3 protein is CASIKDRAGNQPQHF. CDR3 DNA: TGTGCCAGTATTAAGGACAGGGCGGGCAATCAGCCCCAGCATTTT.

The chain has TRBV18 and TRBJ1-1; TRBD1 might be the D (6 bases). This CDR3 has 14 amino acids. The V gene lost 2 bases and the J gene lost 4 bases, with 11 bases spanning the gap. Per germline, CDR1 KGHSH and CDR2 LQKENI. This CDR3 reads CASSPMRGGTEAFF. As DNA, the CDR3 is TGTGCCAGCTCACCAATGAGGGGGGGCACTGAAGCTTTCTTT.

The J gene is TRBJ2-7, the V gene TRBV9; perhaps TRBD2 as D (6 bases). The germline V and J ends were trimmed by 0 bases and 3 bases, with 16 bases remaining between them. The CDR3 consists of 16 residues. In germline, CDR1 is SGDLS, CDR2 YYNGEE. The CDR3 bases are TGTGCCAGCAGCGTAGGAGGGCTAGCGCCTTTCTACGAGCAGTACTTC. Amino acid sequence: CASSVGGLAPFYEQYF.

The V and J genes are TRBV4-1 and TRBJ1-2; possible D gene TRBD1, 5 bases. V lost 2 bases to trimming and J lost 6 bases, with 19 bases between them. Germline CDR1 reads MGHRA; CDR2 reads YSYEKL. CDR3 length equals 16 residues. The CDR3 nucleotides are TGCGCCAGCAGCCAAAAGCAGGGAGGAGGGCTGAATGGCTACACCTTC. Translation: CASSQKQGGGLNGYTF.

V usage is TRBV27 and J usage is TRBJ2-4, with D tentatively TRBD2 (5 bases). The CDR3 totals 16 residues. Trimming shortened V by 8 bases and J by 3 bases, and 20 bases separated the two germline ends. The germline V gene encodes CDR1 MNHEY and CDR2 SMNVEV (reference sequence). DNA for the CDR3: TGTGCCAGCTCCGGAAGGAGGACCCGGGGCAAAAACATTCAGTACTTC. Protein sequence: CASSGRRTRGKNIQYF.

V usage is TRBV5-5 and J usage is TRBJ2-3, with 10 bases matching TRBD1. The CDR3 has 15 amino acids. Germline V lookup: CDR1 SGHKS, CDR2 YYEKEE (reference sequence). J lost 4 bases, V lost 4 bases, and 6 bases had no gene match. CDR3 loop: CASSLGTGDPDTQYF. The CDR3 DNA is TGTGCCAGCAGCCTAGGGACAGGGGATCCAGATACGCAGTATTTT.

The chain links TRBV18 to TRBJ2-4, with D possibly TRBD2 on 6 matching bases. Germline CDR1 is KGHSH and CDR2 is LQKENI. The CDR3 extends over 14 amino acids. V was pared by 3 bases and J by 7 bases, with 13 bases between. The CDR3 here is CASSPSSDLNIQYF. CDR3 sequence (DNA): TGTGCCAGCTCACCGTCTAGCGACCTTAACATTCAGTACTTC.

This chain uses TRBV4-3 with TRBJ1-2; tentative D call: TRBD1 (5 bases). CDR1 and CDR2 (germline): LGHNA, YSLEER. Trimming took off 0 bases at V and 8 bases at J, with 16 bases between the two ends. There are 15 residues in the CDR3. This CDR3 is CASSQDPLGGVGYTF. In DNA form, the CDR3 reads TGCGCCAGCAGCCAAGATCCGCTGGGGGGGGTCGGCTACACCTTC.

The chain joins TRBV30 to TRBJ1-2, with D unresolved. This CDR3 comprises 11 residues. V lost 0 bases and J lost 7, with 6 bases in between. Germline V gene data show CDR1 as GTSNPN and CDR2 as SVGIG (reference sequence). The CDR3 protein is CAWSVAGGYTF. CDR3 coding DNA: TGTGCCTGGAGTGTAGCCGGTGGCTACACCTTC.

V gene TRBV15 combines with J gene TRBJ2-3; weak D call: TRBD2 (7 bases). The CDR3 is 17 amino acids. Deletions cut 0 bases from V and 4 bases from J, with 17 bases between. Germline loops: CDR1 LNHNV, CDR2 YYDKDF (reference sequence). CDR3 DNA sequence: TGTGCCACCAGCAGAGATTTGGGGGGGCGCGGCGCAGATACGCAGTATTTT. Amino acid sequence: CATSRDLGGRGADTQYF.

V usage is TRBV4-1 and J usage is TRBJ1-2, with a possible D match to TRBD1 (5 bases). The CDR3 has 13 amino acids. Deletions cut 2 bases from V and 4 bases from J, with 8 bases between. The germline V gene has CDR1 MGHRA and CDR2 YSYEKL. DNA for the CDR3: TGCGCCAGCAGCCAACAGGGTACCTATGGCTACACCTTC. This gives the protein CASSQQGTYGYTF.

This rearrangement joins TRBV6-6 to TRBJ1-1; 9 bases fit TRBD1. Germline CDR1 is MNHNY and CDR2 is SVGAGI (reference sequence). There are 14 residues in the CDR3. With V trimmed by 4 bases and J by 1 base, 1 base remained unmatched. The CDR3 is CASSSGQGNTEAFF. Here the CDR3 DNA reads TGTGCCAGCAGTTCGGGACAGGGGAACACTGAAGCTTTCTTT.

J is TRBJ2-7 and V is TRBV5-1, with TRBD1 as a possible D gene (6 bases). V was shortened by 1 base and J by 3 bases, with 8 bases between the two germline ends. Germline V gene sequence: CDR1 SGHRS, CDR2 YFSETQ. The CDR3 loop spans 13 amino acids. For the CDR3, the DNA is TGCGCCAGCAGCTTGATGGACAGCTACGAGCAGTACTTC. Protein: CASSLMDSYEQYF.